This TCR beta chain appears in the sequencing data of a study of post-analysis software for immune sequencing data. This clonotype was recorded a few times. Antigen: not known. General observations from the study: In patients, TRBV5-6, TRBV5-1 and TRBV20-1 belonged to roughly 5 TRBV segments found more frequently than in controls. Significantly lower normalized Chao1 diversity was found in patients with multiple sclerosis relative to controls.

Unique molecular identifiers featured in each of the TCR beta cDNA libraries. Yield was some 540,000 cDNA molecules from 1 to 10 million T cells. TCRdb re-analysed the PCR reads in MiXCR, keeping a single row per CDR3 protein. The sample includes roughly 730,000 distinct CDR3 sequences, about 27% of them seen just once. With 4 bases removed from V and 7 bases from J, the gap between germline ends came to 14 bases. The CDR3 is made up of 14 amino acids. Germline CDR1 is SNHLY and CDR2 is FYNNEI. Sequencing input: blood. The TCR comes from a girl aged 10 to 17 with multiple sclerosis. J is TRBJ2-1 and V is TRBV2; D unclear. CDR3: CASSVRTEGNEQFF. The CDR3 coding sequence is TGTGCCAGCAGTGTACGAACGGAAGGGAATGAGCAGTTCTTC.